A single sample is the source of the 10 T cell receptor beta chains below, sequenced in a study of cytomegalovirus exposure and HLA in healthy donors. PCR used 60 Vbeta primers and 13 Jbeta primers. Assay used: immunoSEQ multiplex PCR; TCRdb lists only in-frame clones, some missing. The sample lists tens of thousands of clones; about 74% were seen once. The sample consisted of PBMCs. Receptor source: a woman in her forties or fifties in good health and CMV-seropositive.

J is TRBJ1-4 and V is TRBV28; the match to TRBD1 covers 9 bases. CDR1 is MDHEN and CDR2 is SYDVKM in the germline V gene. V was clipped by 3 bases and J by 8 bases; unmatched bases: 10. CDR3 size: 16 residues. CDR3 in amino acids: CASSLGNRGRREKLFF. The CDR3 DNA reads TGTGCCAGCAGTTTGGGAAACAGGGGGCGAAGAGAAAAACTGTTTTTT.

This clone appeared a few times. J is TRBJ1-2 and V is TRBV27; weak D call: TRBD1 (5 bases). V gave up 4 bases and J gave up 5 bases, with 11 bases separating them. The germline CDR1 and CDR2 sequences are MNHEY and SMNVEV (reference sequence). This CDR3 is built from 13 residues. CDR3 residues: CASSSAGGYGYTF. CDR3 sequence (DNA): TGTGCCAGCAGTTCCGCCGGGGGGTATGGCTACACCTTC.

CDR3: CSARATGPQHF. The CDR3 region has the DNA TGCAGTGCTAGAGCCACGGGGCCCCAGCATTTT. The chain recombines TRBV20-1 with TRBJ1-5; D is unresolved. V dropped 1 base and J dropped 9 bases, with 7 bases sitting between them. From germline, CDR1 is DFQATT and CDR2 SNEGSKA (reference sequence). The CDR3 runs 11 residues.

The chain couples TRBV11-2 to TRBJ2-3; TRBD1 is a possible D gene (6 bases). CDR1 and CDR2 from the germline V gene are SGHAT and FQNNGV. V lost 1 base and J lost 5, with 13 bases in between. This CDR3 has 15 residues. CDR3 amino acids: CASSLVQGFGDTQYF. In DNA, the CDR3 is TGTGCCAGCAGCTTAGTACAGGGCTTTGGAGATACGCAGTATTTT.

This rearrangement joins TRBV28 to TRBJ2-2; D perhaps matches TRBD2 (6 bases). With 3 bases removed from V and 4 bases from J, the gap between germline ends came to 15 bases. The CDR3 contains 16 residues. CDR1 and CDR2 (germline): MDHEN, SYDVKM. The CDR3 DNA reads TGTGCCAGCAGTTTTCAACTAGCCGCGGCCACCGGGGAGCTGTTTTTT. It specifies CASSFQLAAATGELFF.

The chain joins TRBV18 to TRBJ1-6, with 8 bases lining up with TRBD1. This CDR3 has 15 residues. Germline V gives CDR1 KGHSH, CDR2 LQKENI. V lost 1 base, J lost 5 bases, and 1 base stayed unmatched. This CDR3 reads CASSPQTGDNSPLHF. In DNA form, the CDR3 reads TGTGCCAGCTCACCACAGACAGGGGATAATTCACCCCTCCACTTT.

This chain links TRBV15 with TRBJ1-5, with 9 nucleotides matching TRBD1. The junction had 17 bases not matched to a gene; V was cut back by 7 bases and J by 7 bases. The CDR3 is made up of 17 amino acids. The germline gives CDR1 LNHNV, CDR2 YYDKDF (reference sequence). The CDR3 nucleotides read TGTGCCACCACCCCGGCCCTAGGGACAGGGATGAGACAGCCCCAGCATTTT. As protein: CATTPALGTGMRQPQHF.

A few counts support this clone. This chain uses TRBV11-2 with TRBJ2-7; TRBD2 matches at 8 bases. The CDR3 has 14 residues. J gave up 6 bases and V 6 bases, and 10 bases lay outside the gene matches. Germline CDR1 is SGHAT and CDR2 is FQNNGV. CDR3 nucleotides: TGTGCCAGCAGACTAGCGGACTATATATTCGAGCAGTACTTC. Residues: CASRLADYIFEQYF.

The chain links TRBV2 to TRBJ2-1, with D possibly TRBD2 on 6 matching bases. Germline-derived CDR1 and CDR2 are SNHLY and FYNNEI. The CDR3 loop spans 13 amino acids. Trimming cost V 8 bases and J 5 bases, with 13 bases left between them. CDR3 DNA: TGTGCCAGCTCCGTGCGGGAAAACAATGAGCAGTTCTTC. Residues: CASSVRENNEQFF.

The CDR3 spells CASSGGFGYTF. The CDR3 DNA sequence: TGTGCCAGCTCGGGGGGATTTGGCTACACCTTC. The rearrangement links TRBV28 to TRBJ1-2; weak D call: TRBD1 (5 bases). In germline, CDR1 is MDHEN, CDR2 SYDVKM. CDR3 length: 11 residues. Deletions cut 8 bases from V and 7 bases from J, with 11 bases between.